The sequence of this T cell receptor (beta chain) was determined in a study of neurological immune-mediated disorders. Study information: Of the 35 or so patients with multiple sclerosis, about 31 had relapsing-remitting MS, whereas the remaining 3 had secondary progressive MS.

A 10-nucleotide random UMI tagged transcripts in template-switch 5'RACE cDNA synthesis. TCRdb independently ran MiXCR on the 5' RACE reads; one entry per CDR3 protein. The sample has about 41,000 distinct CDR3 sequences, 2.5% seen once. The CDR3 is 15 residues long. In germline, CDR1 is SGHRS, CDR2 YFSETQ. V lost 0 bases and J 2 bases, leaving 11 bases between the germline ends. The table lists this clonotype with many counts. This chain uses TRBV5-1 with TRBJ2-5, with a possible D match to TRBD1 (6 bases). Sequenced input: PBMCs. The receptor's source is a young man with multiple sclerosis. CDR3 sequence: CASSLEVGHQETQYF. In DNA form, the CDR3 reads TGCGCCAGCAGCTTGGAGGTGGGACATCAAGAGACCCAGTACTTC.